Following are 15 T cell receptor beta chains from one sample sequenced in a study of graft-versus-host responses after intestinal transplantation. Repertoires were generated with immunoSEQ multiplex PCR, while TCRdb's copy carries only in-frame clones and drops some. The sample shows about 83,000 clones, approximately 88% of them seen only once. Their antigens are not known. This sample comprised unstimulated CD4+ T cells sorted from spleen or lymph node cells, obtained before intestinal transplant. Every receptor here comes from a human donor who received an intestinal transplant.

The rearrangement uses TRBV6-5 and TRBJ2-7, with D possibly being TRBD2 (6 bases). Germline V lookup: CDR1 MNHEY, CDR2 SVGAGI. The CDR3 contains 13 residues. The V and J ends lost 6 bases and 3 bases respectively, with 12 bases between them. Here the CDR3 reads CASRRETGYEQYF. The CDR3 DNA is TGTGCCAGCAGACGGGAGACCGGCTACGAGCAGTACTTC.

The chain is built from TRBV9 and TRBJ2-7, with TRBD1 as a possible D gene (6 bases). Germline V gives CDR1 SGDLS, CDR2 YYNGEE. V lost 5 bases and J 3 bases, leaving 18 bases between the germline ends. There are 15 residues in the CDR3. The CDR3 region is CASSPFEAGDYEQYF. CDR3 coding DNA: TGTGCCAGCAGTCCCTTTGAGGCAGGGGACTACGAGCAGTACTTC.

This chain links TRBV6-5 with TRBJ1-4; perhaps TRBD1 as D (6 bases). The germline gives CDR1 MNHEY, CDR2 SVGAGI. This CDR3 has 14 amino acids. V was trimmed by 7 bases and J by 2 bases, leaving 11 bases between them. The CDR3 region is CASTPDRTNEKLFF. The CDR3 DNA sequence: TGTGCCAGCACCCCTGACAGGACTAATGAAAAACTGTTTTTT.

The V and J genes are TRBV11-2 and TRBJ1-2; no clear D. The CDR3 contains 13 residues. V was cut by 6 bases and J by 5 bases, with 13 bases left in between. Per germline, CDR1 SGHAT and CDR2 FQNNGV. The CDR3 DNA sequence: TGTGCCAGCAGGGACCGCGGGAAATATGGCTACACCTTC. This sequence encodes CASRDRGKYGYTF.

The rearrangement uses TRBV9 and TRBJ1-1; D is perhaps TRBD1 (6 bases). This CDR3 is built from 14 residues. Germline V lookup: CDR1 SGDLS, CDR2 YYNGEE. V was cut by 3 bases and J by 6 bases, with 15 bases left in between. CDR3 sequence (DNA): TGTGCCAGCAGCGCTCGAGACAGGCCATCTGAAGCTTTCTTT. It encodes CASSARDRPSEAFF.

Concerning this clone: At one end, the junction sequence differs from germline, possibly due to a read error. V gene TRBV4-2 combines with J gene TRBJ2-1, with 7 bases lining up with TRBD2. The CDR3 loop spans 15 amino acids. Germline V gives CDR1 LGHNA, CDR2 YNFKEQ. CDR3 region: CASSPSGTTYSEQFF. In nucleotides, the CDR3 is TGTGCCAGCAGTCCGTCGGGGACTACCTACAGTGAGCAGTTCTTC.

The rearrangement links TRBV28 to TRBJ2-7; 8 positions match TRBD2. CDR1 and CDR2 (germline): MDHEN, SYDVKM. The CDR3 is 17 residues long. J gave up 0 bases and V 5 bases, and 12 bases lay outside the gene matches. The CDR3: CASSPNPTSGASYEQYF. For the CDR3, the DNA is TGTGCCAGCAGTCCCAACCCCACTAGCGGCGCCTCCTACGAGCAGTACTTC.

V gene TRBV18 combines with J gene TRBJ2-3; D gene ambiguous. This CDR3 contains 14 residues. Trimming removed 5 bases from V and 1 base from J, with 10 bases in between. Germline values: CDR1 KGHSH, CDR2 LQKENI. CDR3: CASSSTRGTDTQYF. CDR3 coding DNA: TGTGCCAGCTCATCAACCCGGGGCACAGATACGCAGTATTTT.

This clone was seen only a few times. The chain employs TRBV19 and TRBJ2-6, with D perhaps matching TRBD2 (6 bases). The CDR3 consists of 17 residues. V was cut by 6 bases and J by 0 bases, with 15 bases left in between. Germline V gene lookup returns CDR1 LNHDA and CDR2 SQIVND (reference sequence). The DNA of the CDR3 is TGTGCCAGTAGCCTGGGGGGACCGAGCTCTGGGGCCAACGTCCTGACTTTC. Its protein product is CASSLGGPSSGANVLTF.

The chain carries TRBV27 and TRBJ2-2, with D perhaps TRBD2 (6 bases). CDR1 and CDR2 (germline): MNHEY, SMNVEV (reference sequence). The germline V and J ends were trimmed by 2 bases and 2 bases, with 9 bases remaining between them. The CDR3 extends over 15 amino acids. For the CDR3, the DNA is TGTGCCAGCAGTTTAACGGGGGTCAACACCGGGGAGCTGTTTTTT. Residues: CASSLTGVNTGELFF.

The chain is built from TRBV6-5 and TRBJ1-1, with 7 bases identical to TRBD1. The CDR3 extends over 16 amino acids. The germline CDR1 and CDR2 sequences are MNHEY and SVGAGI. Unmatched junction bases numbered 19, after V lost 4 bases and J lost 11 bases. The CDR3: CASSSTRSTGYLLAFF. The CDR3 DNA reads TGTGCCAGCAGTTCCACACGCTCGACAGGGTACTTATTGGCTTTCTTT.

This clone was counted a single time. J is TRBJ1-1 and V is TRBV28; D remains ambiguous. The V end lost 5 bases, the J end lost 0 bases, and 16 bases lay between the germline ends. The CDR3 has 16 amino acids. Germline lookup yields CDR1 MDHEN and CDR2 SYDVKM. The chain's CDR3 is CASSPTTPGVNTEAFF. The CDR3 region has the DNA TGTGCCAGCAGTCCCACGACCCCGGGAGTGAACACTGAAGCTTTCTTT.

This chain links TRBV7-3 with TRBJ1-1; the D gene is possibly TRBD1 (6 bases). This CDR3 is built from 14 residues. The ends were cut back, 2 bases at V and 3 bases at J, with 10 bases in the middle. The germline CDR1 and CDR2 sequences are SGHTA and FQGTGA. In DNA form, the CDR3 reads TGTGCCAGCAGCTTACAAGGGGGGGACACTGAAGCTTTCTTT. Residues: CASSLQGGDTEAFF.

In DNA form, the CDR3 reads TGTGCCAGCAGCTTCGGGACAGGGCCCCTCTATGGCTACACCTTC. Protein product: CASSFGTGPLYGYTF. The J gene is TRBJ1-2, the V gene TRBV5-6; 9 bases are shared with TRBD1. CDR1 is SGHDT and CDR2 is YYEEEE in the germline V gene. The CDR3 runs 15 residues. After removal of 2 bases from V and 4 bases from J, the junction contained 6 bases not matched to a gene.

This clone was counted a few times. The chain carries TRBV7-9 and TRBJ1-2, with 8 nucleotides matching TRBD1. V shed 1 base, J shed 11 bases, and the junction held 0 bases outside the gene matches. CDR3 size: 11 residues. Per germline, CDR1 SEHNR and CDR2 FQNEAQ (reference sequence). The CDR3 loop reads CASSLGDRYTF. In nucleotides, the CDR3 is TGTGCCAGCAGCTTAGGGGACAGGTACACCTTC. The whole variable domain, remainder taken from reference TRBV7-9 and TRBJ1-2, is DTGVSQNPRHKITKRGQNVTFRCDPISEHNRLYWYRQTLGQGPEFLTYFQNEAQLEKSRLLSDRFSAERPKGSFSTLEIQRTEQGDSAMYLCASSLGDRYTFGSGTRLTVV.